Following are 19 T cell receptor beta chains from one sample sequenced in a study of blood T cells in healthy people across ages. A second PCR of about 7 to 11 cycles used a sample-barcoded 5' primer and a J-beta primer mix. TCRdb passed the 5' RACE reads through MiXCR, listing each CDR3 protein once. The sample holds 980,000 or so distinct CDR3 sequences, about 48% seen once. Specimen: blood. The receptor source for this set is a man aged 30 to 39 in good health.

CDR3 protein: CASSLEAQGPYEQYF. The CDR3 coding sequence is TGCGCCAGCAGCTTGGAGGCACAGGGGCCCTACGAGCAGTACTTC. The chain employs TRBV5-1 and TRBJ2-7, with 7 bases fitting TRBD1. V was clipped by 0 bases and J by 2 bases; unmatched bases: 5. Germline values: CDR1 SGHRS, CDR2 YFSETQ. CDR3 length equals 15 residues.

This rearrangement joins TRBV4-3 to TRBJ2-5, with 14 bases that match TRBD2. CDR3 size: 15 residues. CDR1 LGHNA and CDR2 YSLEER come from the germline V gene. With 0 bases clipped from V and 7 bases from J, the junction kept 1 base outside the gene matches. The CDR3 DNA follows: TGCGCCAGCAGCCAAGAGACTAGCGGGGGGGCGACCCAGTACTTC. It is translated as CASSQETSGGATQYF.

This chain connects TRBV25-1 to TRBJ1-2; D not resolved. The CDR3 contains 16 residues. V was clipped by 6 bases and J by 1 base, with 18 bases between them. Germline CDR1 and CDR2: MGHDK and SYGVNS. The CDR3 nucleotides are TGTGCCAGCAGCTCCTGGGTTGTGGAGGGTAACTATGGCTACACCTTC. Encoded protein: CASSSWVVEGNYGYTF.

The CDR3 here is CASSQGQGEDGYTF. CDR3 in DNA: TGCGCCAGCAGCCAGGGACAGGGGGAGGACGGCTACACCTTC. The gene calls are TRBV5-1 and TRBJ1-2; TRBD1 matches at 11 bases. CDR3 length: 14 amino acids. Germline assignment: CDR1 SGHRS and CDR2 YFSETQ. Losses at the gene ends were 4 bases for V and 8 bases for J; bases not matched to a gene: 7.

V is TRBV6-2 or TRBV6-3 and J is TRBJ2-3; D remains ambiguous. CDR1 MNHEY and CDR2 SVGEGT come from the germline V gene. The length of the CDR3 is 13 residues. V lost 6 bases to trimming and J lost 6 bases, with 13 bases between them. Here the CDR3 DNA reads TGTGCCAGCAGAGACCAAAACCCGGATACGCAGTATTTT. Its protein is CASRDQNPDTQYF.

This clonotype was observed a single time. V is TRBV10-3 and J is TRBJ2-2; D uncertain. V lost 2 bases and J 5 bases, leaving 6 bases between the germline ends. Germline V gene sequence: CDR1 ENHRY, CDR2 SYGVKD. This CDR3 has 13 amino acids. CDR3 residues: CAISEERTGELFF. In nucleotides, the CDR3 is TGTGCCATCAGTGAGGAGCGAACCGGGGAGCTGTTTTTT.

The chain uses TRBV5-1 and TRBJ2-6; no clear D gene. CDR3 size: 15 residues. V dropped 3 bases and J dropped 1 base, with 8 bases sitting between them. CDR1 SGHRS and CDR2 YFSETQ come from the germline V gene. CDR3 sequence: CASSSDLSGANVLTF. The CDR3 nucleotides are TGCGCCAGCAGCTCGGACCTATCTGGGGCCAACGTCCTGACTTTC.

The V and J genes are TRBV6-2 or TRBV6-3 and TRBJ2-5; unclear D gene. The CDR3 has 15 residues. Deletions cut 2 bases from V and 2 bases from J, with 12 bases between. The germline V gene has CDR1 MNHEY and CDR2 SVGEGT. For the CDR3, the DNA is TGTGCCAGCAGTTACCAAGAAGGGCGACAAGAGACCCAGTACTTC. It codes for CASSYQEGRQETQYF.

This clonotype appeared a few times. The V call is TRBV18, the J call TRBJ1-1; 7 bases match TRBD1. Trimming at V came to 6 bases and at J to 0 bases, leaving 4 bases not matched to a gene. Germline V gene data show CDR1 as KGHSH and CDR2 as LQKENI. This CDR3 spans 14 amino acids. CDR3 in DNA: TGTGCCAGCTCCATGGGACAGATGAACACTGAAGCTTTCTTT. As protein: CASSMGQMNTEAFF.

This chain links TRBV3-1 with TRBJ2-1; D is possibly TRBD2 (5 bases). Trimming took off 5 bases at V and 8 bases at J, with 16 bases between the two ends. The CDR3 has 14 residues. Per germline, CDR1 LGHDT and CDR2 YNNKEL (reference sequence). The CDR3 DNA sequence: TGTGCCAGCAGCTTCACGGGGTTAGTCTATGAGCAGTTCTTC. This gives the protein CASSFTGLVYEQFF.

This chain joins TRBV7-2 and TRBJ1-3; D gene uncertain. Germline assignment: CDR1 SGHTA and CDR2 FQGNSA. The CDR3 is made up of 14 amino acids. Trimming pared 4 bases from V and 1 base from J, leaving 8 bases between. CDR3 residues: CASSYGLSGNTIYF. DNA for the CDR3: TGTGCCAGCAGCTACGGGTTATCTGGAAACACCATATATTTT.

The chain has TRBV28 and TRBJ2-7, with a possible D match to TRBD2 (6 bases). Deletions cut 5 bases from V and 3 bases from J, with 14 bases between. Germline V gene data show CDR1 as MDHEN and CDR2 as SYDVKM. The CDR3 runs to 14 residues. DNA of the CDR3: TGTGCCAGCAGTATAGCGGCAAGCCTCTACGAGCAGTACTTC. This codes for CASSIAASLYEQYF.

This clonotype has just a few counts. Germline is not matched at one junction end, which may reflect a read error. The chain uses TRBV29-1 and TRBJ2-3, with 11 bases that match TRBD1. The CDR3 has 16 residues. Germline V gives CDR1 SQVTM, CDR2 ANQGSEA. The CDR3 region has the DNA TGCAGCGTCGAAGGGACAGGGGGATGGGGCACAGATACGCAGTATTTT. It is translated as CSVEGTGGWGTDTQYF.

The chain carries TRBV28 and TRBJ2-3, with 8 nucleotides matching TRBD2. Germline V gene data show CDR1 as MDHEN and CDR2 as SYDVKM. The junction had 9 bases not matched to a gene; V was cut back by 8 bases and J by 2 bases. This CDR3 comprises 15 residues. The CDR3 bases are TGTGCCAGCCTGCGGGGGGCAGGGCACACAGATACGCAGTATTTT. This sequence encodes CASLRGAGHTDTQYF.

The V call is TRBV20-1, the J call TRBJ1-1; D is unresolved. V was shortened by 6 bases and J by 0 bases, with 20 bases between the two germline ends. The CDR3 has 16 amino acids. The V gene's germline CDR1 is DFQATT and CDR2 SNEGSKA (reference sequence). CDR3 loop: CSAADGGNFMNTEAFF. The CDR3 DNA is TGCAGTGCCGCGGACGGCGGAAACTTCATGAACACTGAAGCTTTCTTT.

The chain links TRBV20-1 to TRBJ1-2, with D perhaps matching TRBD1 (5 bases). The CDR3 runs to 12 residues. Trimming stripped 6 bases from V and 4 bases from J, with 12 bases between. Per germline, CDR1 DFQATT and CDR2 SNEGSKA (reference sequence). DNA for the CDR3: TGCAGTGCGGCCGGGACCGGCTATGGCTACACCTTC. Amino acids: CSAAGTGYGYTF.

This chain connects TRBV25-1 to TRBJ1-1; D is perhaps TRBD1 (5 bases). Germline lookup yields CDR1 MGHDK and CDR2 SYGVNS. CDR3 length: 14 amino acids. The V gene lost 3 bases and the J gene lost 7 bases, with 15 bases spanning the gap. CDR3 region: CASSDPPRANEAFF. CDR3 DNA sequence: TGTGCCAGCAGTGATCCCCCCAGGGCCAATGAAGCTTTCTTT.

As DNA, the CDR3 is TGTGCCAGCAGTGATTCAGGTGAAGGGGATACGCAGTATTTT. As protein: CASSDSGEGDTQYF. The V and J genes are TRBV28 and TRBJ2-3; no firm D call. Germline values: CDR1 MDHEN, CDR2 SYDVKM. V gave up 5 bases and J gave up 6 bases, with 15 bases separating them. The CDR3 covers 14 residues. Variable domain in full (rest from reference TRBV28 and TRBJ2-3): DVKVTQSSRYLVKRTGEKVFLECVQDMDHENMFWYRQDPGLGLRLIYFSYDVKMKEKGDIPEGYSVSREKKERFSLILESASTNQTSMYLCASSDSGEGDTQYFGPGTRLTVL.

V and J are TRBV15 and TRBJ2-7; D is perhaps TRBD1 (6 bases). Trimming removed 0 bases at V and 4 bases at J, with 7 bases between. Per germline, CDR1 LNHNV and CDR2 YYDKDF (reference sequence). The CDR3 consists of 13 residues. The CDR3 region is CATSRETGYEQYF. CDR3 in DNA: TGTGCCACCAGCAGAGAGACAGGATACGAGCAGTACTTC.